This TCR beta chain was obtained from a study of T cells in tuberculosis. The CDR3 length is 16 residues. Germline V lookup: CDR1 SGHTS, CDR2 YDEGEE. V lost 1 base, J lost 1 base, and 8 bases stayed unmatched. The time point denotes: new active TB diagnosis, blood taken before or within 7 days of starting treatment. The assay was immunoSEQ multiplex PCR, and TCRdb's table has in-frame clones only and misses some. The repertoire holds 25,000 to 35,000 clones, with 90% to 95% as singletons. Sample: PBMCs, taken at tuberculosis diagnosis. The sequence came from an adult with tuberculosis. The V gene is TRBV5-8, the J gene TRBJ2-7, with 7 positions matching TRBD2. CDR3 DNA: TGTGCCAGCAGCTTGAGTTTACTAGCGCGGTCCTACGAGCAGTACTTC. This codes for CASSLSLLARSYEQYF.